One sample yielded the 3 T cell receptor beta chains listed below, sequenced in a study of blood T cell repertoires in COVID-19. Only in-frame clones appear in the TCRdb table, and some are missing; sequencing was by immunoSEQ multiplex PCR. The sample holds 410,000 or so clones, approximately 90% seen once. The specimen sequenced was peripheral blood. These receptors were collected from a woman aged 40-49 years with COVID-19, enrolled during active disease.

The chain is built from TRBV28 and TRBJ1-4; 7 bases map to TRBD1. V lost 5 bases and J lost 2; bases outside the gene matches: 5. This CDR3 has 15 residues. Germline lookup yields CDR1 MDHEN and CDR2 SYDVKM. This chain's CDR3 is CASSPATGTNEKLFF. For the CDR3, the DNA is TGTGCCAGCAGTCCCGCGACAGGGACTAATGAAAAACTGTTTTTT.

The genes are TRBV10-3 and TRBJ2-1; the match to TRBD1 covers 8 bases. The germline V gene has CDR1 ENHRY and CDR2 SYGVKD. The CDR3 contains 14 residues. The V and J ends lost 7 bases and 8 bases, in that order; junction bases with no gene match: 10. For the CDR3, the DNA is TGTGCCATCACCCCCCAGGGGGCAGTGGATGAGCAGTTCTTC. This encodes CAITPQGAVDEQFF.

The chain joins TRBV7-9 to TRBJ2-2, with 7 bases fitting TRBD1. Germline V gene sequence: CDR1 SEHNR, CDR2 FQNEAQ (reference sequence). The CDR3 has 14 amino acids. After removal of 5 bases from V and 5 bases from J, the junction contained 5 bases not matched to a gene. This CDR3 reads CASSGTVLTGELFF. For the CDR3, the DNA is TGTGCCAGCAGCGGGACAGTTCTAACCGGGGAGCTGTTTTTT.